This T cell receptor (beta chain) was retrieved from a study of somatic mutations in cytotoxic T cells in rheumatoid arthritis. Some clones are missing from TCRdb's copy, which holds only in-frame ones; the method was immunoSEQ multiplex PCR. The sample holds under 11,000 clones, 80% seen once. This CDR3 has 14 amino acids. V was trimmed by 5 bases and J by 6 bases, leaving 16 bases between them. The V gene's germline CDR1 is PRHDT and CDR2 FYEKMQ (reference sequence). The sample holds a few counts of this clone. The chain is built from TRBV13 and TRBJ1-2; perhaps TRBD1 as D (6 bases). Sequenced material: CD8+ T cells sorted from blood. This clonotype originated in an adult with rheumatoid arthritis. This CDR3 reads CASSTWGRGNGYTF. The CDR3 DNA reads TGTGCCAGCAGCACCTGGGGCAGGGGAAATGGCTACACCTTC. Full variable domain (outside the CDR3, taken from reference TRBV13 and TRBJ1-2): AAGVIQSPRHLIKEKRETATLKCYPIPRHDTVYWYQQGPGQDPQFLISFYEKMQSDKGSIPDRFSAQQFSDYHSELNMSSLELGDSALYFCASSTWGRGNGYTFGSGTRLTVV.